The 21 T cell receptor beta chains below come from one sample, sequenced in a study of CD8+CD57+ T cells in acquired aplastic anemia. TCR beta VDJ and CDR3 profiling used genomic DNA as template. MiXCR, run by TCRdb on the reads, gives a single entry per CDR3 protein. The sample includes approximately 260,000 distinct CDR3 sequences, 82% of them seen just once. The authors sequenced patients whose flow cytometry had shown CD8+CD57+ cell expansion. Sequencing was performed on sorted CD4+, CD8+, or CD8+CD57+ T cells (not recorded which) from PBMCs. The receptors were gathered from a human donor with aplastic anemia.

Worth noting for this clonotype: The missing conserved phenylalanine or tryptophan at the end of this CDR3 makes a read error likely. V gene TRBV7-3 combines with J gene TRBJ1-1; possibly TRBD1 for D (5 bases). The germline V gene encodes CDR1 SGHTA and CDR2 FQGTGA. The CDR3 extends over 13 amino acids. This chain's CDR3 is CATSRGTGPEAFY. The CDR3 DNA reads TGTGCCACCAGCAGAGGGACCGGGCCAGAAGCTTTCTAT.

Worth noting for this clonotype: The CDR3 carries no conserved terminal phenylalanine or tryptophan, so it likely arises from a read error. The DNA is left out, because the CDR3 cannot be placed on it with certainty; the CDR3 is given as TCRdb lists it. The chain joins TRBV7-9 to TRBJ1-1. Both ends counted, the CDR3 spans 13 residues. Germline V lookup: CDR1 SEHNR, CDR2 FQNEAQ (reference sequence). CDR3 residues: CASSFQRSGGSVE.

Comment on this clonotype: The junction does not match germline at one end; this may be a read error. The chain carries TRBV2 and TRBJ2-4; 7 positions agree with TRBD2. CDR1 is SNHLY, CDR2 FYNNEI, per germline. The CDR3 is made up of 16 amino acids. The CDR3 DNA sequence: TGTGCCAGCAGTGAGTCGTATGGGGGGGAGCCCGACATTCTGTACTTC. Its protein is CASSESYGGEPDILYF.

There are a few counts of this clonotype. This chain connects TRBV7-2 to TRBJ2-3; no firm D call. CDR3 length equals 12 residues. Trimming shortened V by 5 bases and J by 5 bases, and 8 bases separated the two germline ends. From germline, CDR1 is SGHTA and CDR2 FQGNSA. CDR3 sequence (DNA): TGTGCCAGCAGCCGTTATATAGATACGCAGTATTTT. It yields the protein CASSRYIDTQYF.

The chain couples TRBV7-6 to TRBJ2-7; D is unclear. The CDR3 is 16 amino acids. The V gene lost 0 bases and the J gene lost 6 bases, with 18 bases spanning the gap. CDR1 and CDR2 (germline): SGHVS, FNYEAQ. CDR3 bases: TGTGCCAGCAGCTTAGCTGCCGACCCGGGCTCATTCGAGCAGTACTTC. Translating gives CASSLAADPGSFEQYF.

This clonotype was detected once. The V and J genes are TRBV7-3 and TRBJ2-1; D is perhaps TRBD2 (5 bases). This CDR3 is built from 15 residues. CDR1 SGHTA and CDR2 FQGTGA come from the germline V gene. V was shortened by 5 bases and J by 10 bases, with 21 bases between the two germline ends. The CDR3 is CASSRHSHAGKEQFF. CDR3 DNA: TGTGCCAGCAGCAGACATAGCCACGCCGGGAAAGAGCAGTTCTTC.

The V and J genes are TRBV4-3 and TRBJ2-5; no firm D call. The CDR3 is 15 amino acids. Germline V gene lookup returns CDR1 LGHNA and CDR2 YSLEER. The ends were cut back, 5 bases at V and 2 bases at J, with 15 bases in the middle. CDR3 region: CASSLFQSEQETQYF. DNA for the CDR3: TGCGCCAGCAGCTTATTTCAGTCAGAACAAGAGACCCAGTACTTC.

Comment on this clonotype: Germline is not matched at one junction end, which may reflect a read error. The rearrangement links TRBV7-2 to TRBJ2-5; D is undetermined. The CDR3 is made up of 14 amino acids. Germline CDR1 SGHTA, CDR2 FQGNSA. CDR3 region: CASSCGSEQATQSF. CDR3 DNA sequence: TGTGCCAGCAGCTGTGGCAGCGAGCAAGCGACCCAGTCCTTC.

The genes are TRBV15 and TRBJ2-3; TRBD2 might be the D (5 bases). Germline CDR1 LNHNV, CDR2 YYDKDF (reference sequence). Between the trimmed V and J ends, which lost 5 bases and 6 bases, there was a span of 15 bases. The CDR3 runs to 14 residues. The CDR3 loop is CATSLGRDHDTQYF. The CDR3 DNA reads TGTGCCACCAGCTTAGGGAGAGATCACGATACGCAGTATTTT.

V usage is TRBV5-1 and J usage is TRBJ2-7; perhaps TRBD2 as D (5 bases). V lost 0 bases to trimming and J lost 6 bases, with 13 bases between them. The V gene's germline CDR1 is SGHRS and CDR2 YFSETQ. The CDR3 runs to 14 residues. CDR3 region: CASSLVATSSEQYF. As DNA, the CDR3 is TGCGCCAGCAGCTTGGTAGCGACCAGCTCCGAGCAGTACTTC.

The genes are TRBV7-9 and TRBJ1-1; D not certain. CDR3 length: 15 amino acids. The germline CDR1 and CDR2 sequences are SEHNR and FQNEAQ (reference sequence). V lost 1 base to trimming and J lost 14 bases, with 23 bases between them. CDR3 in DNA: TGTGCCAGCAGCTTAGTACTCGCGGGGAACACTGATGGATTCTTT. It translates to CASSLVLAGNTDGFF.

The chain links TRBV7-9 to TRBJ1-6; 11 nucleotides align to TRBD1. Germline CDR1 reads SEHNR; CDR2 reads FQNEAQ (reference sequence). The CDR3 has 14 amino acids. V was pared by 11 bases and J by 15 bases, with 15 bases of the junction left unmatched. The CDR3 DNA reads TGTGCCGGACAGGGGGCAAGGGAGAACCAGTACCTCCACTTT. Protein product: CAGQGARENQYLHF.

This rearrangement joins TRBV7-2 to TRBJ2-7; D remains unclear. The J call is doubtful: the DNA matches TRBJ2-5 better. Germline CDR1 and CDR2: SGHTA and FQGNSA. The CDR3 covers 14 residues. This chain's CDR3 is CASSLVGLQETQYF. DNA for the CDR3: TGTGCCAGCAGCTTAGTCGGGTTACAAGAGACCCAGTACTTC.

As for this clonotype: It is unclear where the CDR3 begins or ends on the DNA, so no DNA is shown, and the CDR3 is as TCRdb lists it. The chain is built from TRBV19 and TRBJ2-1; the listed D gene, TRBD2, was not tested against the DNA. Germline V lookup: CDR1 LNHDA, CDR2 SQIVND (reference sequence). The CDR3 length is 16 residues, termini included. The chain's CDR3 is CASSLDSSGGNEQFFF.

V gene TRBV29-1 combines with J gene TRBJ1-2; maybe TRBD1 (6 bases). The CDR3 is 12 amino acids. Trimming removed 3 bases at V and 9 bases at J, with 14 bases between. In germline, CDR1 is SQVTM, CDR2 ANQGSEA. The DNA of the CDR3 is TGCAGCGTTGATCAACAGGGCAGCAGCTACACCTTC. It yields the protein CSVDQQGSSYTF.

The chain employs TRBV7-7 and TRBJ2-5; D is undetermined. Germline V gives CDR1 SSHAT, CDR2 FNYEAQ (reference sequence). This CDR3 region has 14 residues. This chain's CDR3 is CAPRIRACPLNHYF. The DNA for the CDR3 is TGTGCTCCTAGGATCCGGGCTTGCCCACTGAACCATTACTTC.

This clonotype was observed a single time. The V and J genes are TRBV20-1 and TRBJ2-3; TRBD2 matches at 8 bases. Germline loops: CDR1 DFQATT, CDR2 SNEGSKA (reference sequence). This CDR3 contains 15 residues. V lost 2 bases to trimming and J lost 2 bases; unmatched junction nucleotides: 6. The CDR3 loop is CSARTSGRLTDTQYF. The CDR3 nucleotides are TGCAGTGCTAGAACAAGCGGGAGACTCACAGATACGCAGTATTTT.

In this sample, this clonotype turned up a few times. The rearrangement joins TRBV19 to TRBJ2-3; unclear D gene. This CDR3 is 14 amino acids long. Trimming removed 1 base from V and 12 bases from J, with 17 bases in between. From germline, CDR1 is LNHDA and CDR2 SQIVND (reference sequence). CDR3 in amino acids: CASSIAGGPDNQYF. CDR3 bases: TGTGCCAGTAGTATAGCTGGCGGTCCCGACAATCAGTATTTT. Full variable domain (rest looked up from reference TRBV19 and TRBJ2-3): DGGITQSPKYLFRKEGQNVTLSCEQNLNHDAMYWYRQDPGQGLRLIYYSQIVNDFQKGDIAEGYSVSREKKESFPLTVTSAQKNPTAFYLCASSIAGGPDNQYFGPGTRLTVL.

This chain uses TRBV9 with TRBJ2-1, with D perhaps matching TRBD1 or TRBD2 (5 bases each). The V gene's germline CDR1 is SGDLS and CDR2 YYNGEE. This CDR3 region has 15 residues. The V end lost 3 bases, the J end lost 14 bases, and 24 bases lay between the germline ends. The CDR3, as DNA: TGTGCCAGCAGCGGAGCTTATGGGACCTACACCTTCGAGTTCTTC. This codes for CASSGAYGTYTFEFF.

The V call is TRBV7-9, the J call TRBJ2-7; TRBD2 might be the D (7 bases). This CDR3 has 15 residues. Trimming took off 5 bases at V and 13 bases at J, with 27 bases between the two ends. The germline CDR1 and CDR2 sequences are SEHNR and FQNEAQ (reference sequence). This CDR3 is CASSRRGAPETQYYV. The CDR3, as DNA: TGTGCCAGCAGCCGCCGGGGGGCGCCAGAGACCCAGTACTACGTC.

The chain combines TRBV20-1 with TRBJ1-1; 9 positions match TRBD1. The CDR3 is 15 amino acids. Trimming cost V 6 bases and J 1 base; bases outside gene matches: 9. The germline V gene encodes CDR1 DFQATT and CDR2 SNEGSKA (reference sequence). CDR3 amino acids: CSASDRGRKNTEAFF. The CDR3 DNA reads TGCAGTGCCTCGGACAGGGGACGCAAGAACACTGAAGCTTTCTTT.